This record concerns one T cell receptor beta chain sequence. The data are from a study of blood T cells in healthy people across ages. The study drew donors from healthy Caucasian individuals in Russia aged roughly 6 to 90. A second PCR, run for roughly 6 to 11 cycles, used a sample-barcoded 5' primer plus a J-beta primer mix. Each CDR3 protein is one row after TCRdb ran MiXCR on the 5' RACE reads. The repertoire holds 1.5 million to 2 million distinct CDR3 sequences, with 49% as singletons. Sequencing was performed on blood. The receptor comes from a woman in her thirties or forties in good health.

This CDR3 is CASSLWEGGNYNEQFF. The CDR3 DNA reads TGTGCCAGCAGCTTATGGGAGGGGGGCAACTACAATGAGCAGTTCTTC. The rearrangement joins TRBV7-3 to TRBJ2-1, with a possible D match to TRBD2 (7 bases). Germline V gene sequence: CDR1 SGHTA, CDR2 FQGTGA. V was cut by 2 bases and J by 3 bases, with 14 bases left in between. CDR3 size: 16 residues.